This T cell receptor beta chain was sequenced for a study of cytomegalovirus exposure and HLA in healthy donors. Sequencing was performed with immunoSEQ multiplex PCR; in TCRdb, only in-frame clones are kept and a portion is missing. Of 120,000 to 150,000 clones detected, 85% to 90% appear once; the ten largest clones hold around 10%. V lost 0 bases to trimming and J lost 9 bases, with 10 bases between them. Germline V gives CDR1 SGHRS, CDR2 YFSETQ. This CDR3 is 14 amino acids long. The chain is built from TRBV5-1 and TRBJ1-6; no firm D call. The TCR comes from a man aged 18 to 29 in good health and CMV-seropositive. Sequenced input: PBMCs. CDR3 coding DNA: TGCGCCAGCAGCTTGGCCGGTCGCTTTTCACCCCTCCACTTT. Residues: CASSLAGRFSPLHF.